Listed below are T cell receptor beta chains from one sample, sequenced in a study of shared clonotypes between healthy human individuals. Repertoires were generated with immunoSEQ multiplex PCR, while TCRdb's copy carries only in-frame clones and drops some. This repertoire shows 850,000 to 1,200,000 clones, 60% to 80% found once; its top ten account for about 1.5%. The sequenced sample consisted of memory CD4+ T cells sorted from blood. The receptors derive from a man aged 18 to 30 in good health. Each CDR3 is given with its conserved first and last residue. A D gene is named only where the DNA matches it firmly. Clone size is stated in some rows and not others, as once, few, many or a class when expanded.

len	v_gene	abundance	j_gene	d_gene	CDR3aa	CDR3nt
17	TRBV11-2	once	TRBJ2-7	TRBD1	CASSLDLNRGLPYEQYF	TGTGCCAGCAGCTTAGACTTAAACAGGGGGTTACCCTACGAGCAGTACTTC
16	TRBV19	-	TRBJ1-6	-	CASSIGAGNLYSPLHF	TGTGCCAGTAGTATCGGGGCAGGGAATCTCTATTCACCCCTCCACTTT
13	TRBV18	-	TRBJ1-6	-	CASSQGVSSPLHF	TGTGCCAGCTCACAAGGGGTTAGTTCACCCCTCCACTTT
12	TRBV7-9	-	TRBJ2-1	-	CASSDDVRWQFF	TGTGCCAGCAGCGACGACGTTCGGTGGCAGTTCTTC
14	TRBV6-1	-	TRBJ1-2	-	CASSEGGRNYGYTF	TGTGCCAGCAGTGAGGGGGGACGGAACTATGGCTACACCTTC
15	TRBV2	many	TRBJ1-1	-	CASSESGGGLGEAFF	TGTGCCAGCAGTGAGAGCGGCGGCGGGCTTGGCGAAGCTTTCTTT
17	TRBV5-1	once	TRBJ1-3	TRBD1	CASSLAALGQGGNTIYF	TGCGCCAGCAGCTTGGCCGCCTTAGGACAGGGAGGAAACACCATATATTTT
18	TRBV2	-	TRBJ2-1	-	CASSEDRTPRSSYNEQFF	TGTGCCAGCAGTGAGGACCGTACTCCGCGAAGCTCCTACAATGAGCAGTTCTTC
13	TRBV18	-	TRBJ2-2	-	CASSPPDPGELFF	TGTGCCAGCTCACCACCAGACCCCGGGGAGCTGTTTTTT
16	TRBV5-1	-	TRBJ2-7	-	CASSLGAARRSYEQYF	TGCGCCAGCAGCTTGGGGGCAGCCCGGAGATCCTACGAGCAGTACTTC
13	TRBV11-1	-	TRBJ2-2	-	CASSFRGGLKLFF	TGTGCCAGCAGCTTCAGGGGAGGGTTGAAGCTGTTTTTT
15	TRBV4-3	-	TRBJ2-7	-	CASSHSTGGPYEQYF	TGCGCCAGCAGCCACTCGACCGGAGGGCCCTACGAGCAGTACTTC
16	TRBV4-1	few	TRBJ2-5	TRBD2	CASSQDSGQGGETQYF	TGCGCCAGCAGCCAAGATAGTGGGCAGGGAGGGGAGACCCAGTACTTC
15	TRBV2	-	TRBJ1-3	TRBD1	CAGRGTDNSGNTIYF	TGTGCCGGCAGGGGGACAGACAACTCTGGAAACACCATATATTTT
15	TRBV2	-	TRBJ1-4	-	CASRRLRGTNEKLFF	TGTGCCAGCAGGCGCTTACGGGGCACTAATGAAAAACTGTTTTTT
15	TRBV13	-	TRBJ1-2	-	CASSHPDGGAGGYTF	TGTGCCAGCAGCCATCCGGACGGGGGGGCGGGCGGCTACACCTTC
14	TRBV6-5	-	TRBJ1-1	TRBD1	CASSKRQGGREAFF	TGTGCCAGCAGTAAACGACAGGGTGGACGGGAAGCTTTCTTT
16	TRBV28	-	TRBJ2-7	TRBD1	CASSLYPPRGRNEQYF	TGTGCCAGCAGTTTATACCCCCCCAGGGGGCGGAACGAGCAGTACTTC
16	TRBV7-2	many	TRBJ2-7	-	CASSFPPYHPSREQYF	TGTGCCAGCAGCTTCCCGCCCTACCACCCCTCGCGAGAGCAGTACTTC
17	TRBV5-4	few	TRBJ2-7	TRBD1	CASSRPGTGGGSYEQYF	TGTGCCAGCAGCCGTCCCGGGACAGGGGGCGGTAGCTACGAGCAGTACTTC
14	TRBV18	-	TRBJ1-2	-	CASSRDGPNYGYTF	TGTGCCAGCTCAAGGGACGGCCCGAACTATGGCTACACCTTC
14	TRBV18	-	TRBJ2-5	-	CASSTQGYQETQYF	TGTGCCAGCTCAACACAGGGATATCAAGAGACCCAGTACTTC
15	TRBV9	-	TRBJ1-1	-	CASSVGGQAGTEAFF	TGTGCCAGCAGCGTAGGCGGACAAGCAGGAACTGAAGCTTTCTTT
13	TRBV6-6	-	TRBJ2-3	-	CASRRDSTDTQYF	TGTGCCAGCAGAAGGGATTCCACAGATACGCAGTATTTT
11	TRBV6-5	-	TRBJ1-2	-	CASSRDGSYTF	TGTGCCAGCAGCCGGGACGGCAGCTACACCTTC
14	TRBV5-4	-	TRBJ2-5	-	CASSLGIGRETQYF	TGTGCCAGCAGCTTGGGTATAGGGCGGGAGACCCAGTACTTC
18	TRBV5-8	-	TRBJ1-2	-	CASSLVTSRWGFYYGYTF	TGTGCCAGCAGCTTGGTGACTTCAAGATGGGGGTTTTACTATGGCTACACCTTC
13	TRBV9	-	TRBJ1-1	-	CASSSQKNTEAFF	TGTGCCAGCAGCAGCCAGAAGAACACTGAAGCTTTCTTT
16	TRBV18	-	TRBJ2-1	TRBD2	CASSAPGTSARNEQFF	TGTGCCAGCTCAGCACCCGGGACTAGCGCTCGGAATGAGCAGTTCTTC
15	TRBV5-5	-	TRBJ1-1	TRBD1	CASSLITGGISEAFF	TGTGCCAGCAGCTTAATAACAGGGGGGATTTCTGAAGCTTTCTTT
15	TRBV7-9	-	TRBJ1-1	TRBD1	CASSLVTGGPTEAFF	TGTGCCAGCAGCTTAGTAACAGGGGGCCCCACTGAAGCTTTCTTT
11	TRBV29-1	once	TRBJ1-2	-	CSGSTDYGYTF	TGCAGCGGATCGACAGACTATGGCTACACCTTC
12	TRBV14	-	TRBJ2-7	-	CASSQASDEQYF	TGTGCCAGCAGCCAAGCCTCGGACGAGCAGTACTTC
13	TRBV6-5	-	TRBJ2-7	-	CATATGMVYEQYF	TGTGCCACGGCGACAGGAATGGTCTACGAGCAGTACTTC
13	TRBV14	-	TRBJ1-5	-	CASSRALGQPQHF	TGTGCCAGCAGCCGGGCCTTAGGTCAGCCCCAGCATTTT
16	TRBV19	-	TRBJ2-1	-	CASSIGGTPNYNEQFF	TGTGCCAGTAGTATAGGGGGGACTCCAAACTACAATGAGCAGTTCTTC
15	TRBV10-3	-	TRBJ2-7	TRBD1	CAIREAGTGGHEQYF	TGTGCCATCAGGGAAGCCGGGACAGGGGGCCACGAGCAGTACTTC
11	TRBV30	-	TRBJ2-5	-	CASGAQETQYF	TGTGCCTCAGGGGCCCAAGAGACCCAGTACTTC
12	TRBV5-1	-	TRBJ2-2	-	CASTVNTGELFF	TGCGCCAGCACCGTAAACACCGGGGAGCTGTTTTTT
15	TRBV4-1	many	TRBJ1-1	-	CASSQVGQTATEAFF	TGCGCCAGCAGCCAAGTAGGTCAGACGGCCACTGAAGCTTTCTTT